The subject of this entry is one T cell receptor beta chain. The sample comes from a study of cytotoxic CD8 clonotypes in ibrutinib-treated CLL. The protocol was immunoSEQ multiplex PCR, while the TCRdb copy is restricted to in-frame clones and leaves out a portion. The profile shows tens of thousands of clones, approximately 86% of them singletons. The germline V gene has CDR1 SGHVS and CDR2 FQNEAQ. The CDR3 is 14 amino acids. V was cut by 1 base and J by 2 bases, with 9 bases left in between. The V gene is TRBV7-8, the J gene TRBJ2-7, with D tentatively TRBD2 (5 bases). This specimen was PBMCs, taken before ibrutinib treatment. The TCR comes from a human donor with chronic lymphocytic leukemia. CDR3 nucleotide sequence: TGTGCCAGCAGCTTAGTCCCCGGGGCCTACGAGCAGTACTTC. Residues: CASSLVPGAYEQYF.